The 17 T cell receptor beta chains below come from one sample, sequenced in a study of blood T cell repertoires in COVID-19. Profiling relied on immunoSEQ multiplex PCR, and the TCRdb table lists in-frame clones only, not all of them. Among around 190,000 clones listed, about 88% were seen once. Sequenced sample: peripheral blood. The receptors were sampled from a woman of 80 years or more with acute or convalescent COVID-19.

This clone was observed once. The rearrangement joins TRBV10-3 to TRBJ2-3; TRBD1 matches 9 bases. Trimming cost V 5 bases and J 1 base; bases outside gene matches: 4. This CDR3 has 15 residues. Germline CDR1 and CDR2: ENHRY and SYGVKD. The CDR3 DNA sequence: TGTGCCATCAGTAACCGGGACAGGGGCACAGATACGCAGTATTTT. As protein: CAISNRDRGTDTQYF.

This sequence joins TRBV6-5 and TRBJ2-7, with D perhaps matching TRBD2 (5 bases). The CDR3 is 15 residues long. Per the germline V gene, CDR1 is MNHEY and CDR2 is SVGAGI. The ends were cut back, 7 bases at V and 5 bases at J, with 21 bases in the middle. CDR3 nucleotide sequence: TGTGCCAGCAAAAGGTGGGGAAAACAAGCGGACGAGCAGTACTTC. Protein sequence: CASKRWGKQADEQYF.

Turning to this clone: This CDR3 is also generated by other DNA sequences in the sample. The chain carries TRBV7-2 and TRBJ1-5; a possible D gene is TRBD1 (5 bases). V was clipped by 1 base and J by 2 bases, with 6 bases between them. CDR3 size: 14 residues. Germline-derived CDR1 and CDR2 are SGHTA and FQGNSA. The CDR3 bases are TGTGCCAGCAGCTTAGAAGGGGGCAATCAGCCCCAGCATTTT. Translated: CASSLEGGNQPQHF.

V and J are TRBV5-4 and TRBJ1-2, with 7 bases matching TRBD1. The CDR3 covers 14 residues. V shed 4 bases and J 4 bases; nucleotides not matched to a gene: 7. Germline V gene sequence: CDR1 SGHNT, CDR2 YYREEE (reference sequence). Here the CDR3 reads CASSPETGFYGYTF. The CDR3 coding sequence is TGTGCCAGCAGCCCCGAGACAGGGTTCTATGGCTACACCTTC.

CDR3 sequence: CASSQLQSWRAGNTIYF. CDR3 sequence (DNA): TGTGCCAGCAGCCAACTCCAAAGTTGGAGGGCTGGAAACACCATATATTTT. This sequence joins TRBV14 and TRBJ1-3; D remains ambiguous. The V end lost 2 bases, the J end lost 2 bases, and 16 bases lay between the germline ends. CDR1 and CDR2 from the germline V gene are SGHDN and FVKESK. CDR3 length: 17 residues.

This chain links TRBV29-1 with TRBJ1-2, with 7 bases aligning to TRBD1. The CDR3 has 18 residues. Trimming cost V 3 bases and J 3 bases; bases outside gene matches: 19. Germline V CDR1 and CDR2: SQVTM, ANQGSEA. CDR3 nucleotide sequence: TGCAGCGTTGATGGGGGGCGTACCAACAGGGGAGGCCACTATGGCTACACCTTC. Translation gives CSVDGGRTNRGGHYGYTF.

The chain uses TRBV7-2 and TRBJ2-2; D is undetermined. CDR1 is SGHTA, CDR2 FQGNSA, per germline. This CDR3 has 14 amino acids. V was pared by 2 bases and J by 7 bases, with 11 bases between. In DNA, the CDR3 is TGTGCCAGCAGCTTATTTGTCTCCGGCGGGGAGCTGTTTTTT. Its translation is CASSLFVSGGELFF.

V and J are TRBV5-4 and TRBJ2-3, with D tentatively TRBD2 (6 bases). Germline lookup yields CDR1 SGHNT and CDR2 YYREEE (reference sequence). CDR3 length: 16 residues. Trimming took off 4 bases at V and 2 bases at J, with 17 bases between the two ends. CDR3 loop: CASSHPGLAYTDTQYF. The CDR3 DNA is TGTGCCAGCAGCCACCCCGGGCTAGCGTACACAGATACGCAGTATTTT.

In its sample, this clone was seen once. For the CDR3, the DNA is TGTGCCAGCAGCTTTGCAGGAGGAGATACGCAGTATTTT. Translation gives CASSFAGGDTQYF. This chain connects TRBV11-3 to TRBJ2-3, with a possible D match to TRBD2 (5 bases). The ends were cut back, 3 bases at V and 5 bases at J, with 9 bases in the middle. The CDR3 has 13 amino acids. Germline CDR1 SGHNT, CDR2 YENEEA.

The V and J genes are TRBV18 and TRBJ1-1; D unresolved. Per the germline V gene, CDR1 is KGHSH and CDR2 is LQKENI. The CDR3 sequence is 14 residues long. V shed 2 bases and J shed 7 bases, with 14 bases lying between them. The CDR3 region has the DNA TGTGCCAGCTCACCAGTAGCCGGAGGGATTGAAGCTTTCTTT. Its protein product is CASSPVAGGIEAFF.

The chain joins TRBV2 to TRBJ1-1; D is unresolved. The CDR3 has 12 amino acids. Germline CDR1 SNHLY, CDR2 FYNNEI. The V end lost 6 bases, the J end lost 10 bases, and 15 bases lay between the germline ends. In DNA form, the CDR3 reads TGTGCCAGCAGCGCGGGCCAGGTAGGAGCTTTCTTT. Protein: CASSAGQVGAFF.

The CDR3 DNA reads TGTGCCAGCTCGGAACAGGAATACGAGCAGTACTTC. Protein sequence: CASSEQEYEQYF. The rearrangement uses TRBV18 and TRBJ2-7, with D perhaps matching TRBD1 (5 bases). Germline V lookup: CDR1 KGHSH, CDR2 LQKENI. The CDR3 contains 12 residues. Between the trimmed V and J ends, which lost 6 bases and 4 bases, there was a span of 10 bases.

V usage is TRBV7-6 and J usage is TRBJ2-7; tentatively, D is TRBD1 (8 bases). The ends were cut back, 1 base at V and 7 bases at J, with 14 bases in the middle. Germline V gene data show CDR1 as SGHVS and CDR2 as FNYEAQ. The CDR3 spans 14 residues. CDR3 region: CASSLETGGGEQYF. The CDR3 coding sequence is TGTGCCAGCAGCTTAGAAACAGGGGGGGGAGAGCAGTACTTC.

CDR3 protein: CASSDCVGGPIYLDEKLFF. CDR3 coding DNA: TGTGCCAGCAGTGACTGTGTCGGAGGCCCCATATATTTAGATGAAAAACTGTTTTTT. This chain joins TRBV6-4 and TRBJ1-4; D call uncertain. Germline values: CDR1 MRHNA, CDR2 SNTAGT. The CDR3 covers 19 residues. The V end was cut by 1 base, the J end by 6 bases, with 24 bases between.

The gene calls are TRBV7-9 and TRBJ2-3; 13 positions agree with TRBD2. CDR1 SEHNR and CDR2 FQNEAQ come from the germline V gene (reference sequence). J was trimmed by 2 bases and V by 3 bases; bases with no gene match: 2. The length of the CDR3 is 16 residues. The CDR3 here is CASSLGLAGSTDTQYF. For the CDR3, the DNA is TGTGCCAGCAGCTTGGGACTAGCGGGATCCACAGATACGCAGTATTTT.

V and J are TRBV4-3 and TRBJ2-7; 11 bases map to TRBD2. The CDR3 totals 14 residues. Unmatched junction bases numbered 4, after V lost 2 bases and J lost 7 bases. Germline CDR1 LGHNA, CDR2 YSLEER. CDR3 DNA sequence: TGCGCCAGCAGCCAACTAGCGGGAGGAATGGAGCAGTACTTC. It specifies CASSQLAGGMEQYF.

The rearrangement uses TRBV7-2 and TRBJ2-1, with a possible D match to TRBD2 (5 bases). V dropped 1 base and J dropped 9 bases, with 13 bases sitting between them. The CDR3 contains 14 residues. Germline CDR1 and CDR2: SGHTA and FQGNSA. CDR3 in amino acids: CASSLVPTAGEQFF. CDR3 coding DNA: TGTGCCAGCAGCTTAGTCCCTACGGCGGGTGAGCAGTTCTTC.